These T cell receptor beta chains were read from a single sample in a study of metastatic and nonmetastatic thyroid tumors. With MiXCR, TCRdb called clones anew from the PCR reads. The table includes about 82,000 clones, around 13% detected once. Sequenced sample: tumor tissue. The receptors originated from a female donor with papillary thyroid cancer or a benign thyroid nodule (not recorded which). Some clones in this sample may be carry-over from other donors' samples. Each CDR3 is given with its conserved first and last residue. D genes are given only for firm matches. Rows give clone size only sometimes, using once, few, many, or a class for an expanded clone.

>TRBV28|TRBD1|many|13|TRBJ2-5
TGTGCCAGCAGTCGGGGACAGAAAGAGACCCAGTACTTC
CASSRGQKETQYF
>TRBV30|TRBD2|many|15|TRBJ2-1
TGTGCCGGAAAGTTTCCGGGACTAGGTGTCTATGAGCAGTTCTTC
CAGKFPGLGVYEQFF
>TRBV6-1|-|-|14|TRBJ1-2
TGTGCCAGCGGGCGATTTCATGGGGGTAACGGCTACACCTTC
CASGRFHGGNGYTF
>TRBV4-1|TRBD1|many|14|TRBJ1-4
TGCGCCAGCAGCCTCACGGACAGGGATGAAAAACTGTTTTTT
CASSLTDRDEKLFF
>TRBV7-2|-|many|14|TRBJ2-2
TGTGCCAGCAGCTTGGCAGGGCACACCGGGGAGCTGTTTTTT
CASSLAGHTGELFF
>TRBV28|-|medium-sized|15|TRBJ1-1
TGTGCCAGCAGTTTAGTTCGGGGGGAGAACACTGAAGCTTTCTTT
CASSLVRGENTEAFF
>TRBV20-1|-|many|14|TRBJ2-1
TGCAGTGCTAGCGGGACCCTTCGCGACAATGAGCAGTTCTTC
CSASGTLRDNEQFF
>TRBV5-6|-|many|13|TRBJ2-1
TGTGCCAGCAGCCCGGTCGGCCACAATGAGCAGTTCTTC
CASSPVGHNEQFF
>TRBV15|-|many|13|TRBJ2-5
TGTGCCACCAGCGACCGTTTGGGGGAGACCCAGTACTTC
CATSDRLGETQYF
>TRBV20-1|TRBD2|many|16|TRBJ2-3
TGCAGTGCTAGAGTACCGGGACTAGCCGGCCCAGATACGCAGTATTTT
CSARVPGLAGPDTQYF
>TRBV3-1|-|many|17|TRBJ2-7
TGTGCCAGCAGCCCCCCGGCTGGGGGGCGCGGGGCCTACGAGCAGTACTTC
CASSPPAGGRGAYEQYF
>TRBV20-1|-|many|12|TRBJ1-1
TGCAGTGCTAGTTCACGGGGGACTGAAGCTTTCTTT
CSASSRGTEAFF
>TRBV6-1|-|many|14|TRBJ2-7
TGTGCCAGCAGTGAAAGGGCAGGGGACTACGAGCAGTACTTC
CASSERAGDYEQYF
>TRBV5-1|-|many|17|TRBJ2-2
TGCGCCAGCAGCTTGTCTCGGGGCGGGGCGAACACCGGGGAGCTGTTTTTT
CASSLSRGGANTGELFF
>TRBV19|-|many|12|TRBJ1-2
TGTGCCAGTAGTATTTCTGCCTATGGCTACACCTTC
CASSISAYGYTF
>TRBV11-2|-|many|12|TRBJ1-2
TGTGCCAGCAGCTTGACAGGCTATGGCTACACCTTC
CASSLTGYGYTF
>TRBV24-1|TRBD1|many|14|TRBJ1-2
TGTGCCACCAGTGCCCTCGACAGGGACTATGGCTACACCTTC
CATSALDRDYGYTF
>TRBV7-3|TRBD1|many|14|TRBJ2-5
TGTGCCAGCAGCTTAAGCACAGGGGCAGAGACCCAGTACTTC
CASSLSTGAETQYF
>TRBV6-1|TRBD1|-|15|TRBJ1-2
TGTGCCAGCAGTGAGGGACAGGCTTCTAACTATGGCTACACCTTC
CASSEGQASNYGYTF
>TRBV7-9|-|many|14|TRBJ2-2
TGTGCCAGCAGCTTAGATACAAGTTCAGGGGAGCTGTTTTTT
CASSLDTSSGELFF
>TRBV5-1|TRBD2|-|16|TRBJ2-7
TGCGCCAGCAGCTTGGAAGGTTTAGCGGGATTTTTCGAGCAGTACTTC
CASSLEGLAGFFEQYF
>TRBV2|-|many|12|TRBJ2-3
TGTGCCAGCAGTCCGTTCCCAGATACGCAGTATTTT
CASSPFPDTQYF
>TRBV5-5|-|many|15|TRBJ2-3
TGTGCCAGCAGCTTTCCGGCAGAAGGCACAGATACGCAGTATTTT
CASSFPAEGTDTQYF
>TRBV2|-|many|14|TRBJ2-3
TGTGCCAGCAGCGCTGACTACCTCACAGATACGCAGTATTTT
CASSADYLTDTQYF
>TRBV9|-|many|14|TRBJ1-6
TGTGCCAGCAGCGTAGGTGGGGGATACTCACCCCTCCACTTT
CASSVGGGYSPLHF